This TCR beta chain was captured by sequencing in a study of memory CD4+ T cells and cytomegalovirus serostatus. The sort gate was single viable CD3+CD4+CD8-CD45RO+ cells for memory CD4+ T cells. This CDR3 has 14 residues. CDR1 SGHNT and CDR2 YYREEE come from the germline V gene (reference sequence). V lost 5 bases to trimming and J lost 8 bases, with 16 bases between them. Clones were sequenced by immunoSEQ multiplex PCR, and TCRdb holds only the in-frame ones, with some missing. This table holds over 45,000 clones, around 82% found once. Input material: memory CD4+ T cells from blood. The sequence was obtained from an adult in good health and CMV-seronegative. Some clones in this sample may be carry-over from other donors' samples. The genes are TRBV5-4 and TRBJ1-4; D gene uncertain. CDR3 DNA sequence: TGTGCCAGCAGTTCCGGGCCCCGGGGAGAAAAACTGTTTTTT. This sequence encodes CASSSGPRGEKLFF.